The 19 T cell receptor beta chains in this list originate from one sample, sequenced in a study of monozygotic twins with inflammatory bowel disease. TCRdb reprocessed the 5' RACE reads and reports one entry per CDR3 protein, with no DNA. The listing records 310,000 or so distinct CDR3 sequences. The sequenced material came from blood. These receptors all come from a human donor with ulcerative colitis or Crohn's disease, or a healthy co-twin of an affected twin (not recorded which).

The chain recombines TRBV6-5 with TRBJ1-4; TCRdb selects TRBD1, and the lack of DNA leaves this call unchecked. The CDR3 length is 13 residues. Germline CDR1 and CDR2: MNHEY and SVGAGI. This CDR3 reads CASSWGTGEKLFF.

CDR3 in amino acids: CASGGTGDGYTF. The genes are TRBV7-9 and TRBJ1-2; absent DNA, TCRdb's TRBD1 call cannot be checked. The CDR3 spans 12 residues. Germline CDR1 reads SEHNR; CDR2 reads FQNEAQ (reference sequence).

The chain is built from TRBV3-1 and TRBJ1-2. Per germline, CDR1 LGHDT and CDR2 YNNKEL (reference sequence). CDR3 length equals 14 residues. CDR3 sequence reads: CASSQIGRNYGYTF.

V usage is TRBV30 and J usage is TRBJ2-7; TCRdb selects TRBD1, and the lack of DNA leaves this call unchecked. The CDR3 extends over 14 amino acids. The germline V gene has CDR1 GTSNPN and CDR2 SVGIG (reference sequence). This chain's CDR3 is CAWSADRGLSEQYF.

The J gene is TRBJ2-1, the V gene TRBV28; TCRdb names TRBD1, which stays unverified in the absence of DNA. This CDR3 is 11 amino acids long. Germline CDR1 is MDHEN and CDR2 is SYDVKM. This CDR3 is CGVGGYNEQFF.

The chain has TRBV5-4 and TRBJ1-6; the D gene TCRdb calls, TRBD1, cannot be checked with no DNA. The CDR3 consists of 15 residues. Per the germline V gene, CDR1 is SGHNT and CDR2 is YYREEE (reference sequence). CDR3 sequence: CASSLDVGQGSPLHF.

This sequence joins TRBV5-4 and TRBJ2-3; TCRdb lists TRBD2, though no DNA is available to test this call. This CDR3 has 14 residues. Germline V CDR1 and CDR2: SGHNT, YYREEE (reference sequence). This CDR3 reads CASSLARAPDTQYF. Full variable domain (rest looked up from reference TRBV5-4 and TRBJ2-3): ETGVTQSPTHLIKTRGQQVTLRCSSQSGHNTVSWYQQALGQGPQFIFQYYREEENGRGNFPPRFSGLQFPNYSSELNVNALELDDSALYLCASSLARAPDTQYFGPGTRLTVL.

The rearrangement links TRBV27 to TRBJ1-2; TCRdb lists TRBD1, though no DNA is available to test this call. Per the germline V gene, CDR1 is MNHEY and CDR2 is SMNVEV (reference sequence). The length of the CDR3 is 13 residues. The CDR3 reads CASSLSGRNGYTF.

The rearrangement joins TRBV5-5 to TRBJ2-1; TCRdb indicates TRBD2, and absent DNA this call remains unverified. The CDR3 has 14 amino acids. The germline V gene has CDR1 SGHKS and CDR2 YYEKEE (reference sequence). The CDR3 loop reads CASGTSEVYNEQFF.

CDR3 residues: CSVRTPPGQGSTDTQYF. The chain employs TRBV29-1 and TRBJ2-3; TCRdb proposes TRBD1, but this gene call is untestable without DNA. CDR3 length: 17 residues. The germline gives CDR1 SQVTM, CDR2 ANQGSEA.

The chain links TRBV29-1 to TRBJ1-1; TCRdb returns TRBD1, unconfirmable since there is no DNA. CDR1 SQVTM and CDR2 ANQGSEA come from the germline V gene. The CDR3 runs 12 residues. The CDR3 sequence is CSAWGGGTEAFF.

The V gene is TRBV28, the J gene TRBJ2-7; with no DNA, the TCRdb D assignment of TRBD2 cannot be verified. Looked up from germline, CDR1 is MDHEN and CDR2 is SYDVKM. This CDR3 comprises 15 residues. This chain's CDR3 is CASSPLAAASYEQYF.

The chain couples TRBV6-5 to TRBJ2-6. This CDR3 is built from 16 residues. From germline, CDR1 is MNHEY and CDR2 SVGAGI. This chain's CDR3 is CASSYRKSSGANVLTF.

The chain employs TRBV4-1 and TRBJ2-7; TCRdb's D gene call, TRBD1, goes unchecked for lack of DNA. CDR1 MGHRA and CDR2 YSYEKL come from the germline V gene. The CDR3 covers 16 residues. This chain's CDR3 is CASSQEYGEREDEQYF.

The chain couples TRBV11-2 to TRBJ1-4; no DNA is available, so the TRBD1 call from TCRdb remains unchecked. This CDR3 comprises 15 residues. Germline V CDR1 and CDR2: SGHAT, FQNNGV. The CDR3 here is CASSLSRAQGDLLFF.

The rearrangement links TRBV5-5 to TRBJ2-1. Germline assignment: CDR1 SGHKS and CDR2 YYEKEE (reference sequence). The CDR3 is 13 amino acids. The CDR3 region is CASSSEEIGEQFF.

This chain joins TRBV12-3 or TRBV12-4 and TRBJ1-4; absent DNA, TCRdb's TRBD1 call cannot be checked. This CDR3 has 15 amino acids. CDR3 in amino acids: CASSYSGQSNEKLFF.

This chain connects TRBV4-1 to TRBJ2-5; TCRdb lists TRBD2, though no DNA is available to test this call. Germline CDR1 and CDR2: MGHRA and YSYEKL. The length of the CDR3 is 15 residues. The CDR3: CASSLGPLKAETQYF.

This rearrangement joins TRBV4-3 to TRBJ2-7; no DNA is available, so the TRBD1 call from TCRdb remains unchecked. CDR1 is LGHNA and CDR2 is YSLEER in the germline V gene. The CDR3 is 14 amino acids. The CDR3 loop is CASSSHRDSYEQYF.